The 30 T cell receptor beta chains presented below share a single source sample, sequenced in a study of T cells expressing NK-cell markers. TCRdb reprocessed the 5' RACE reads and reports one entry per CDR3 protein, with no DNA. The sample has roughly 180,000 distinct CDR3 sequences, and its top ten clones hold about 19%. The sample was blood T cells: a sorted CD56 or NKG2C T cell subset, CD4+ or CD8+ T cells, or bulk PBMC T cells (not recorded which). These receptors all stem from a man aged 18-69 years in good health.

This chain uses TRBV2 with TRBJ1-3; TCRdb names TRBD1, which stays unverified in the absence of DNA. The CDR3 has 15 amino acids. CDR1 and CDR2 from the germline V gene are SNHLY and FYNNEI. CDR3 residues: CASSEARESGNTIYF.

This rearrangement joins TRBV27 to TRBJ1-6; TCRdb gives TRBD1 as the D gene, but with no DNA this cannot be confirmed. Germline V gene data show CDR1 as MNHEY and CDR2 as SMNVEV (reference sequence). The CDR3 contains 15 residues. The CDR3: CASSLRTGGDSPLHF.

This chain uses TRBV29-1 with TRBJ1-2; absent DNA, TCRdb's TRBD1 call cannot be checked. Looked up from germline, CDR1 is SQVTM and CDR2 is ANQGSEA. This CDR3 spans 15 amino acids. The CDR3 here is CSVEDLADRTYGYTF.

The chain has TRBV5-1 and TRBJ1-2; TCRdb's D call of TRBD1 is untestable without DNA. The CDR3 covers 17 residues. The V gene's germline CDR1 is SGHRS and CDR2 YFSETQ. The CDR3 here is CASSLTDREWGDYGYTF.

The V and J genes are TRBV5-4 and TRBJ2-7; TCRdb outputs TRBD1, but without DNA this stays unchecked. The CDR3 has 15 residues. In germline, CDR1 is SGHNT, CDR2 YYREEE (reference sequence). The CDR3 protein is CASSFRAGGKDEQYF. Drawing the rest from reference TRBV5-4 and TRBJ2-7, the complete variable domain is ETGVTQSPTHLIKTRGQQVTLRCSSQSGHNTVSWYQQALGQGPQFIFQYYREEENGRGNFPPRFSGLQFPNYSSELNVNALELDDSALYLCASSFRAGGKDEQYFGPGTRLTVT.

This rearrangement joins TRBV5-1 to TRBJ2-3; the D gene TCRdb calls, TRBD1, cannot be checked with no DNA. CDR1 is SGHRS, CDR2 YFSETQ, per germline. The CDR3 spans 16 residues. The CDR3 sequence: CASSFPDRGAADTQYF.

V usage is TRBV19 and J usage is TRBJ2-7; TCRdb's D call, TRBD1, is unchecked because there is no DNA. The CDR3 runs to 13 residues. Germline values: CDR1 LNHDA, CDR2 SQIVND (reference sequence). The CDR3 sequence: CASSMRTGGEQYF.

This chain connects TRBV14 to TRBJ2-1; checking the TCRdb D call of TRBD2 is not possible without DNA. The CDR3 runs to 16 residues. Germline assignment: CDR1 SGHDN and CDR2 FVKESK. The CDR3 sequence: CASSQVAQSSYNEQFF. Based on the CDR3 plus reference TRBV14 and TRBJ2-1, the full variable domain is EAGVTQFPSHSVIEKGQTVTLRCDPISGHDNLYWYRRVMGKEIKFLLHFVKESKQDESGMPNNRFLAERTGGTYSTLKVQPAELEDSGVYFCASSQVAQSSYNEQFFGPGTRLTVL.

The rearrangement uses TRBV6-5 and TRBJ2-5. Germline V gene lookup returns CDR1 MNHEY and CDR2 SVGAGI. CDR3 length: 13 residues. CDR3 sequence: CASSYRVEETQYF.

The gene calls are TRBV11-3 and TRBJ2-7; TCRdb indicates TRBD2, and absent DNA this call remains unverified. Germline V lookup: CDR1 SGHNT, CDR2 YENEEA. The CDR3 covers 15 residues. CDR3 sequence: CASSLGSGTSGEQYF.

CDR3 amino acids: CAVPWGGPRYTF. The chain links TRBV19 to TRBJ1-2. The CDR3 is made up of 12 amino acids. The V gene's germline CDR1 is LNHDA and CDR2 SQIVND (reference sequence).

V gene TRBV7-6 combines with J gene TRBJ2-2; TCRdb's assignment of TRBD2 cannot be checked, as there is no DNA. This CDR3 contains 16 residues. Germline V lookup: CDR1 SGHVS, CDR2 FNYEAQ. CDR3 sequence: CASSLLAGQNTGELFF. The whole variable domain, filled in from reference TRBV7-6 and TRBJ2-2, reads GAGVSQSPRYKVTKRGQDVALRCDPISGHVSLYWYRQALGQGPEFLTYFNYEAQQDKSGLPNDRFSAERPEGSISTLTIQRTEQRDSAMYRCASSLLAGQNTGELFFGEGSRLTVL.

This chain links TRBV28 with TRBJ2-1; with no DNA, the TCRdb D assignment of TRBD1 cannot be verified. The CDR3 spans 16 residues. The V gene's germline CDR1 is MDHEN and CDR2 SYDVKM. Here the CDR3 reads CASSVPPYLPYNEQFF.

The chain's CDR3 is CASSPDQVRNIQYF. This sequence joins TRBV6-1 and TRBJ2-4. The CDR3 covers 14 residues. Germline CDR1 and CDR2: MNHNS and SASEGT.

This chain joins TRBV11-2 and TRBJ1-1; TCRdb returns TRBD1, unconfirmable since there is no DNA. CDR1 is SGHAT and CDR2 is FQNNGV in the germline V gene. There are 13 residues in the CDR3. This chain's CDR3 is CASRGGIDTEAFF.

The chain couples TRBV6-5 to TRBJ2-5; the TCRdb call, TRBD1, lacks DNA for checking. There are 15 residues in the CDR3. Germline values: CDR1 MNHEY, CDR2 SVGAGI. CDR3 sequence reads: CASSYRGGEVETQYF.

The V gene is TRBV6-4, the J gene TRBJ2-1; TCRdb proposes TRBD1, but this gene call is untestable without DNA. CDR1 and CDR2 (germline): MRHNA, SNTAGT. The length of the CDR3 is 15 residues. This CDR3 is CASSDGSGSNNEQFF.

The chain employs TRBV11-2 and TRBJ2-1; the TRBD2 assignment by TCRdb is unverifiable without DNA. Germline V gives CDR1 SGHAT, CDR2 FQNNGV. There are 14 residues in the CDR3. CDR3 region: CASSQDYNYNEQFF.

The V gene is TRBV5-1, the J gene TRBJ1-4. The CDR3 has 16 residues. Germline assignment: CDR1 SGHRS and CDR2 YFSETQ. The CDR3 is CASNWGRRATNEKLFF.

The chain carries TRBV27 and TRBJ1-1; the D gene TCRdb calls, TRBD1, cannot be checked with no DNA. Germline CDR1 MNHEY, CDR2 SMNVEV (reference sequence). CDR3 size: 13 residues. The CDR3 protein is CASSYGTPTEAFF.

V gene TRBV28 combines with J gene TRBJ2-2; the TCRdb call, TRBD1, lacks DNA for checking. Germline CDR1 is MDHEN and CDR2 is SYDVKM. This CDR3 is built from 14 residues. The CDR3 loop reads CASSFREGAWELFF.

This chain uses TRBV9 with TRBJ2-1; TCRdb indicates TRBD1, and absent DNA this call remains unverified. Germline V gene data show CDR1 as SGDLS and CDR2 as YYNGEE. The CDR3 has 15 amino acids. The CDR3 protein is CASSASGQTYNEQFF.

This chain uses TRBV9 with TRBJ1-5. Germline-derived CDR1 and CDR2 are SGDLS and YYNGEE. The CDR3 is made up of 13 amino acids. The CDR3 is CASSVEADQPQHF.

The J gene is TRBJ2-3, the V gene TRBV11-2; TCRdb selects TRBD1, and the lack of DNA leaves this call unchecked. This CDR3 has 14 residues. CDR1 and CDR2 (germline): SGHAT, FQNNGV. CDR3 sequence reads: CASSQDTYTDTQYF.

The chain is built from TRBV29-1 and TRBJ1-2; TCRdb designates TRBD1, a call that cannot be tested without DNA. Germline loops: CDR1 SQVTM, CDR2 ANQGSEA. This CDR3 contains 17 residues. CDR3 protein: CSVDRLWTGDHSYGYTF.

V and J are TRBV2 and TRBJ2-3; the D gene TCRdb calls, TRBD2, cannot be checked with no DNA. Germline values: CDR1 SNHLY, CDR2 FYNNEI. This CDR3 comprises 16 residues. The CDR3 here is CASSPGLAGGTDTQYF.

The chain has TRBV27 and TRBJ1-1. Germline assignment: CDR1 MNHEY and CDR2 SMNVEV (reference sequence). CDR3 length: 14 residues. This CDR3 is CATKFTGRGSEAFF.

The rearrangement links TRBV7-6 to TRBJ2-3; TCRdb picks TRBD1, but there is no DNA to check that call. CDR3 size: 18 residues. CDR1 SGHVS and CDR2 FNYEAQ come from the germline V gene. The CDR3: CASSFTPLGEPTTDTQYF.

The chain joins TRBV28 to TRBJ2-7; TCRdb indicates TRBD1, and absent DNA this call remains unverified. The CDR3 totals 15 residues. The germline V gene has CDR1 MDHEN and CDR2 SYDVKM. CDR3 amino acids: CASSPPGTGGREQYF.

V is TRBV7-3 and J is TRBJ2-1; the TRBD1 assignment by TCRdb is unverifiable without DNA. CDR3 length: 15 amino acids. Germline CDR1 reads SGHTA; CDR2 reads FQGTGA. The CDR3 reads CASSFSSGPLNEQFF.